These 20 T cell receptor beta chains came from one sample sequenced in a study of blood T cells in healthy people across ages. A second PCR of roughly 7 to 11 cycles used a sample-barcoded 5' primer and a J-beta primer mix. A single record per CDR3 protein comes from TCRdb applying MiXCR to the 5' RACE reads. The data contain roughly 1.6 million distinct CDR3 sequences, about 31% of them singletons. Sequenced material: blood. The source is a woman aged 25 to 39 in good health.

V usage is TRBV5-1 and J usage is TRBJ1-1; possibly TRBD1 for D (5 bases). Germline CDR1 and CDR2: SGHRS and YFSETQ. The CDR3 has 13 amino acids. The V end lost 6 bases, the J end lost 0 bases, and 9 bases lay between the germline ends. CDR3 nucleotide sequence: TGCGCCAGCACCCAGACAGTGAACACTGAAGCTTTCTTT. Its translation: CASTQTVNTEAFF.

V usage is TRBV20-1 and J usage is TRBJ1-5; 7 bases agree with TRBD1. CDR3 size: 14 residues. Germline V CDR1 and CDR2: DFQATT, SNEGSKA (reference sequence). V shed 6 bases, J shed 6 bases, and the junction held 11 bases outside the gene matches. The CDR3 protein is CSAHRGGVGQPQHF. The DNA for the CDR3 is TGCAGTGCGCACAGGGGTGGGGTTGGTCAGCCCCAGCATTTT.

The V and J genes are TRBV7-9 and TRBJ1-4; D is unclear. V was pared by 2 bases and J by 5 bases, with 6 bases between. This CDR3 spans 13 amino acids. CDR1 is SEHNR, CDR2 FQNEAQ, per germline (reference sequence). The CDR3 reads CASSLMVNEKLFF. CDR3 DNA sequence: TGTGCCAGCAGCTTAATGGTCAATGAAAAACTGTTTTTT. The full variable domain, its missing parts supplied by reference TRBV7-9 and TRBJ1-4, is DTGVSQNPRHKITKRGQNVTFRCDPISEHNRLYWYRQTLGQGPEFLTYFQNEAQLEKSRLLSDRFSAERPKGSFSTLEIQRTEQGDSAMYLCASSLMVNEKLFFGSGTQLSVL.

The chain recombines TRBV20-1 with TRBJ2-5; tentative D call: TRBD2 (5 bases). The J call is in doubt because the DNA end fits TRBJ2-7 better. CDR1 and CDR2 from the germline V gene are DFQATT and SNEGSKA (reference sequence). The CDR3 is 14 amino acids. This CDR3 reads CSAASGGPDYEQYF. In DNA, the CDR3 is TGCAGTGCTGCCAGCGGAGGCCCTGACTACGAGCAGTACTTC.

The chain uses TRBV3-1 and TRBJ2-2, with 15 positions matching TRBD2. Germline V lookup: CDR1 LGHDT, CDR2 YNNKEL (reference sequence). Trimming removed 3 bases from V and 4 bases from J; junction bases left unmatched: 3. This CDR3 region has 17 residues. The CDR3 region is CASSHGTSGGPTGELFF. The CDR3 DNA reads TGTGCCAGCAGCCACGGGACTAGCGGGGGGCCCACCGGGGAGCTGTTTTTT.

CDR3 in DNA: TGCAGTGCTAGAGATCGAAAGAGAAATGAAGAGACCCAGTACTTC. Its protein product is CSARDRKRNEETQYF. The chain recombines TRBV20-1 with TRBJ2-5; no clear D gene. The V and J ends lost 0 bases and 3 bases respectively, with 14 bases between them. Per the germline V gene, CDR1 is DFQATT and CDR2 is SNEGSKA (reference sequence). There are 15 residues in the CDR3.

This clonotype has more than one count but fewer than ten. The chain employs TRBV27 and TRBJ2-4; TRBD1 or TRBD2 may be the D gene (5 bases each). The CDR3 covers 13 residues. Germline assignment: CDR1 MNHEY and CDR2 SMNVEV (reference sequence). V was pared by 5 bases and J by 6 bases, with 11 bases between. The CDR3 loop is CASSLGAGNIQYF. CDR3 nucleotide sequence: TGTGCCAGCAGTCTCGGGGCTGGAAACATTCAGTACTTC.

V and J are TRBV27 and TRBJ1-2; TRBD1 might be the D (6 bases). The CDR3 sequence is 15 residues long. Germline V lookup: CDR1 MNHEY, CDR2 SMNVEV (reference sequence). V shed 3 bases and J shed 4 bases, with 15 bases lying between them. This CDR3 reads CASSFFGGIGYGYTF. For the CDR3, the DNA is TGTGCCAGCAGTTTCTTTGGGGGCATCGGCTATGGCTACACCTTC.

This clonotype was seen only a few times. This rearrangement joins TRBV5-5 to TRBJ2-7; tentative D call: TRBD2 (7 bases). CDR1 is SGHKS, CDR2 YYEKEE, per germline (reference sequence). Trimming took 1 base from V and 9 from J, leaving 8 bases between them. The CDR3 runs to 11 residues. The CDR3 sequence is CASSLRGGQYF. DNA for the CDR3: TGTGCCAGCAGCTTGAGGGGGGGGCAGTACTTC.

There are a few counts of this clonotype. The genes are TRBV11-2 and TRBJ2-3; TRBD2 matches 10 bases. This CDR3 has 16 residues. With 2 bases clipped from V and 1 base from J, the junction kept 3 bases outside the gene matches. CDR1 is SGHAT and CDR2 is FQNNGV in the germline V gene. The CDR3 is CASSLWLAGGTDTQYF. CDR3 nucleotide sequence: TGTGCCAGCAGCTTATGGCTAGCGGGAGGCACAGATACGCAGTATTTT.

With respect to this clonotype: A much larger clone lies a single base off, so this may be a read error. In nucleotides, the CDR3 is TGCAGCGTTGTCGCGGGGTTGGACGGCCACACCTTC. Translated, it gives CSVVAGLDGHTF. The V gene is TRBV29-1, the J gene TRBJ1-2; no definite D call. Trimming removed 4 bases at V and 12 bases at J, with 18 bases between. Germline V gene data show CDR1 as SQVTM and CDR2 as ANQGSEA. This CDR3 comprises 12 residues.

The V and J genes are TRBV11-2 and TRBJ1-1; D ambiguous. CDR1 and CDR2 from the germline V gene are SGHAT and FQNNGV. Trimming removed 3 bases from V and 4 bases from J, with 12 bases in between. The CDR3 length is 14 residues. The CDR3 region is CASSFQSWTTEAFF. DNA of the CDR3: TGTGCCAGCAGCTTCCAAAGCTGGACCACTGAAGCTTTCTTT.

A few counts support this clonotype. J is TRBJ2-5 and V is TRBV11-2; 8 bases fit TRBD2. Losses at the gene ends were 5 bases for V and 5 bases for J; bases not matched to a gene: 10. CDR1 and CDR2 from the germline V gene are SGHAT and FQNNGV. CDR3 length: 15 amino acids. The CDR3 DNA reads as TGTGCCAGCAGCCTTGACTTTAGCGGGACTGAGACCCAGTACTTC. Translation gives CASSLDFSGTETQYF.

The CDR3 nucleotides are TGCAGTGCTAGAGATCCGGCTAGCAGGATTATTGAGCAGTTCTTC. The encoded protein is CSARDPASRIIEQFF. The chain couples TRBV20-1 to TRBJ2-1, with TRBD2 as a possible D gene (5 bases). This CDR3 is built from 15 residues. Trimming removed 0 bases at V and 9 bases at J, with 18 bases between. In germline, CDR1 is DFQATT, CDR2 SNEGSKA (reference sequence).

This clonotype was seen repeatedly, ten times or more. V usage is TRBV7-3 and J usage is TRBJ2-1, with a weak D call TRBD2 (6 bases). Trimming took 0 bases from V and 8 from J, leaving 11 bases between them. Germline CDR1 SGHTA, CDR2 FQGTGA. This CDR3 is built from 14 residues. The CDR3 DNA sequence: TGTGCCAGCAGCTTAACGGGACTCCTTGATGAGCAGTTCTTC. It specifies CASSLTGLLDEQFF.

This chain links TRBV20-1 with TRBJ1-1; maybe TRBD1 (6 bases). This CDR3 region has 18 residues. Germline V gene lookup returns CDR1 DFQATT and CDR2 SNEGSKA (reference sequence). V lost 1 base and J lost 3, with 24 bases in between. The DNA for the CDR3 is TGCAGTGCTAGAGGAGCCACGACAGGCAGCAAAGGACACACTGAAGCTTTCTTT. Translated: CSARGATTGSKGHTEAFF.

The gene calls are TRBV29-1 and TRBJ2-2, with TRBD2 matching 12 bases. There are 15 residues in the CDR3. Germline V gives CDR1 SQVTM, CDR2 ANQGSEA. V gave up 1 base and J gave up 6 bases; unmatched junction bases: 3. This CDR3 reads CSVEGASGGAGELFF. CDR3 DNA sequence: TGCAGCGTTGAAGGGGCTAGCGGGGGGGCCGGGGAGCTGTTTTTT.

The chain couples TRBV5-1 to TRBJ1-4; TRBD1 aligns across 7 bases. Germline assignment: CDR1 SGHRS and CDR2 YFSETQ. The V and J ends lost 0 bases and 5 bases, in that order; junction bases with no gene match: 7. The CDR3 sequence is 16 residues long. The CDR3, as DNA: TGCGCCAGCAGCTTGGGTTCAACGGACAGGAATGAAAAACTGTTTTTT. It is translated as CASSLGSTDRNEKLFF.

This rearrangement joins TRBV13 to TRBJ2-1; 11 nucleotides line up with TRBD2. In germline, CDR1 is PRHDT, CDR2 FYEKMQ (reference sequence). CDR3 length equals 18 residues. The V and J ends lost 5 bases and 8 bases, in that order; junction bases with no gene match: 17. CDR3 sequence (DNA): TGTGCCAGCAGCCAACTAGCGGGAGCTCCGTCTTTTACCGATGAGCAGTTCTTC. It encodes CASSQLAGAPSFTDEQFF.

The CDR3 loop is CASSTGGTGSYEQYF. The CDR3 nucleotides read TGTGCCAGTAGTACCGGAGGGACAGGTAGCTACGAGCAGTACTTC. This sequence joins TRBV19 and TRBJ2-7, with 8 bases lining up with TRBD1. CDR1 is LNHDA and CDR2 is SQIVND in the germline V gene (reference sequence). The V and J ends lost 4 bases and 3 bases, in that order; junction bases with no gene match: 8. The CDR3 totals 15 residues.